This T cell receptor (beta chain) was observed in a study of blood T cell repertoires in COVID-19. Turning to the study itself: Donors in the United States, Italy and Spain gave samples during acute or convalescent COVID-19. The analysed material was cDNA or gDNA that came from T cells, B-cell-depleted T cells, or PBMCs.

Trimming removed 2 bases from V and 6 bases from J, with 9 bases in between. The CDR3 is 13 residues long. The germline V gene has CDR1 MNHNY and CDR2 SVGAGI (reference sequence). Patients of the Seattle cohort, enrolled during active infection, were followed longitudinally. Repertoires were generated with immunoSEQ multiplex PCR, while TCRdb's copy carries only in-frame clones and drops some. The sample gives under 300,000 clones, around 90% of which show up once; 0.83% is in the top ten. The origin of this receptor is a man aged 25-45 years with COVID-19, enrolled during active disease. The chain joins TRBV6-6 to TRBJ2-3; D might be TRBD2 (6 bases). Material: peripheral blood. The CDR3 loop reads CASSYVTSDTQYF. The CDR3 DNA is TGTGCCAGCAGTTACGTGACTAGTGATACGCAGTATTTT.